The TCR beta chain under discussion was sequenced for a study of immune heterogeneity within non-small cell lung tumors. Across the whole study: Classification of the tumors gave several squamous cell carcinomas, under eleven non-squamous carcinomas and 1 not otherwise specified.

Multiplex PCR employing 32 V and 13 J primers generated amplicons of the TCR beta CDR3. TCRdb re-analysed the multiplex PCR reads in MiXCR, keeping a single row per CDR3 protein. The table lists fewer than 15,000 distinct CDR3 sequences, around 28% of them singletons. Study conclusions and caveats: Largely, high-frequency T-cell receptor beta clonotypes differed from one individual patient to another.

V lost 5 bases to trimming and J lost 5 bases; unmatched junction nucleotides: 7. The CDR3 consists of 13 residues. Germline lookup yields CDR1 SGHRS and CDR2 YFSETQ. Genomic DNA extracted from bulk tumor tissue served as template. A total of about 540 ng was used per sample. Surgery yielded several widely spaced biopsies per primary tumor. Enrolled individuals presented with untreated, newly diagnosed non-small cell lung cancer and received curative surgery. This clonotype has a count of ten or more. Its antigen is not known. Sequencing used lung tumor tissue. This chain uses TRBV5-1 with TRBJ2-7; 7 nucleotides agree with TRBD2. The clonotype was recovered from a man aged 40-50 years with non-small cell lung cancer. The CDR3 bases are TGCGCCAGCAGGCGCGGGGGAGTCGACGAGCAGTACTTC. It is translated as CASRRGGVDEQYF.